This TCR beta chain was captured by sequencing in a study of blood T cells in healthy people across ages. Alongside a J-beta primer mix, a sample-barcoded 5' primer served in a second PCR lasting roughly 6 to 12 cycles. TCRdb re-analysed the 5' RACE reads in MiXCR, keeping a single row per CDR3 protein. Of over 1.5 million distinct CDR3 sequences listed, around 48% are singletons. Trimming took 4 bases from V and 0 from J, leaving 9 bases between them. Germline CDR1 KGHDR, CDR2 SFDVKD. The CDR3 runs to 14 residues. The sequenced material came from blood. This chain connects TRBV24-1 to TRBJ2-7; D possibly corresponds to TRBD2 (6 bases). This TCR came from a woman aged 40 to 49 in good health. The CDR3 DNA reads TGTGCCACCAGTGACGGGGGTAGCTCCTACGAGCAGTACTTC. Its translation: CATSDGGSSYEQYF.